This TCR beta chain stems from a study of memory CD4+ T cells and cytomegalovirus serostatus. Study-wide context: Healthy Belgian adult donors included about nine CMV-positive and 20 to 30 CMV-negative people.

Some clones are missing from TCRdb's copy, which holds only in-frame ones; the method was immunoSEQ multiplex PCR. The sample lists 60,000 or so clones; about four fifths were seen once. Study-level findings and limits: Of under 200 reported CMV TCRbeta sequences, roughly 67 were found in memory CD4+ repertoires.

The sort gate was single viable CD3+CD4+CD8-CD45RO+ cells for memory CD4+ T cells. By sample fraction, this clone is medium-sized (0.01 to 0.1%). Its antigen remains unknown. Germline CDR1 KGHSH, CDR2 LQKENI. This CDR3 spans 13 amino acids. V was pared by 3 bases and J by 0 bases, with 5 bases between. V and J are TRBV18 and TRBJ1-1; D not certain. This sequence originates from an adult in good health and CMV-seronegative. Some clones in this sample may be carry-over from other donors' samples. The source material was memory CD4+ T cells from blood. CDR3 nucleotides: TGTGCCAGCTCACCCGGGATGAACACTGAAGCTTTCTTT. Its translation is CASSPGMNTEAFF.